This TCR beta chain was captured by sequencing in a study of T cells in Graves' hyperthyroidism and ophthalmopathy. This clonotype was seen ten or more times. Regions amplified from RNA transcripts were the TCR beta CDR3 regions. First-round RT-PCR with HTBI primers amplified the TCR CDR3 region. TCRdb used MiXCR to reprocess the multiplex PCR reads, holding one entry per CDR3 protein. This table holds around 200,000 distinct CDR3 sequences, approximately 17% found once. Sequencing input: blood. This clonotype originated in a woman aged 50 to 65 with Graves' hyperthyroidism.

The CDR3: CASSLGGTSGNTIYF. The CDR3 nucleotides are TGTGCCAGCAGCTTAGGCGGGACCTCTGGAAACACCATATATTTT. The chain carries TRBV7-2 and TRBJ1-3; a weak D match, TRBD1 (5 bases). CDR1 is SGHTA, CDR2 FQGNSA, per germline. Trimming took 1 base from V and 0 from J, leaving 7 bases between them. The CDR3 is 15 amino acids.